These T cell receptor beta chains were read from a single sample in a study of OX40 agonist ivuxolimab in advanced cancers. Sequencing was performed with immunoSEQ multiplex PCR; in TCRdb, only in-frame clones are kept and a portion is missing. This repertoire shows around 76,000 clones, approximately 82% found once; its top ten account for roughly 1.1%. The source material was CD4+ or CD8+ T cells sorted from blood, sampled in a trial of the OX40 agonist ivuxolimab. These receptors all come from an adult with an advanced solid tumor such as melanoma, head and neck, liver or kidney cancer. Each CDR3 is given with its conserved first and last residue. The D gene is left open where the match is weak. Clone size is shown for a subset of rows, as once, few, many or a class of expanded clone.

v_gene	j_gene	abundance	d_gene	CDR3nt	CDR3aa
TRBV7-2	TRBJ2-1	once	-	TGTGCCAGCTCCCCCCGAATGGGCAATGAGCAGTTCTTC	CASSPRMGNEQFF
TRBV6-5	TRBJ1-2	once	-	TGTGCCAGCAGTTACTCGGCTAACTATGGCTACACCTTC	CASSYSANYGYTF
TRBV9	TRBJ2-1	-	TRBD2	TGTGCCAGCAGCGTAGCTTTGGTAGCGGGGGTGAATGAGCAGTTCTTC	CASSVALVAGVNEQFF
TRBV4-3	TRBJ1-2	few	TRBD1	TGCGCCAGCAGCGACGGACAGGGGGCAGGCGGCTACACCTTC	CASSDGQGAGGYTF
TRBV28	TRBJ2-3	-	-	TGTGCCTTCCGGGGGGCGGGGGTAACAGATACGCAGTATTTT	CAFRGAGVTDTQYF
TRBV6-5	TRBJ1-1	-	-	TGTGCCAGCAGTTACTCGAGGGGGGGCACTGAAGCTTTCTTT	CASSYSRGGTEAFF
TRBV9	TRBJ2-5	-	TRBD2	TGTGCCAGCAGCGTAGCCGGGGGGGCCGAAACCCAGTACTTC	CASSVAGGAETQYF
TRBV5-1	TRBJ2-6	-	TRBD1	TGCGCCAGCAGCTTGAGGGACAGGGCGGGGACTGGGGCCAACGTCCTGACTTTC	CASSLRDRAGTGANVLTF
TRBV11-2	TRBJ2-5	once	TRBD1	TGTGCCAGCAGCCCCGGGACAGGGGGTTGGGAGACCCAGTACTTC	CASSPGTGGWETQYF
TRBV4-1	TRBJ1-4	-	-	TGCGCCAGCAGCCAAGTGGGGGGGGATGAAAAACTGTTTTTT	CASSQVGGDEKLFF
TRBV10-2	TRBJ2-7	-	-	TGCGCCAGCAGCCACCTGGGGGGCTCCTACGAGCAGTACTTC	CASSHLGGSYEQYF
TRBV7-8	TRBJ1-3	-	TRBD1	TGTGCCAGCAGGGATGGACAGGGAGGAAACACCATATATTTT	CASRDGQGGNTIYF
TRBV5-1	TRBJ2-7	-	TRBD2	TGCGCCAGCAGCGCGTCAAGGGTGGGACTATCCTCATCGCAGTACTTC	CASSASRVGLSSSQYF
TRBV4-3	TRBJ1-1	-	-	TGCGCCAGCAGCCAAGAATTACGGCAGATTGAAGCTTTCTTT	CASSQELRQIEAFF
TRBV11-3	TRBJ2-5	-	TRBD2	TGTGCCAGCAGCTACCAGCGGGGTCAAGAGACCCAGTACTTC	CASSYQRGQETQYF
TRBV23-1	TRBJ1-3	-	-	TGCGCCAGCAGACCAAATATGCGACACCACTCTGGAAACACCATATATTTT	CASRPNMRHHSGNTIYF
TRBV7-2	TRBJ1-2	once	TRBD1	TGTGCCAGCAGCTCGGGACAGCCCCCGTTTGGCTACACCTTC	CASSSGQPPFGYTF
TRBV7-2	TRBJ1-2	-	-	TGTGCCAGCAGCTTATGGGACGGAGCTAACTATGGCTACACCTTC	CASSLWDGANYGYTF
TRBV11-2	TRBJ1-1	once	-	TGTGCCAGCAGATTAGGCCTAATGAACACTGAAGCTTTCTTT	CASRLGLMNTEAFF
TRBV7-8	TRBJ2-1	-	TRBD2	TGTGCCAGCAGCTTAGTGCCGGGGGGGTACAATGAGCAGTTCTTC	CASSLVPGGYNEQFF
TRBV4-3	TRBJ1-2	-	-	TGCGCCAGCAGCCAAGACGCGGGCCTTCCCGTGGGCTACACCTTC	CASSQDAGLPVGYTF
TRBV5-4	TRBJ1-1	-	-	TGTGCCAGCAGCTTTTCCACAGGCCCGTGGAACACTGAAGCTTTCTTT	CASSFSTGPWNTEAFF
TRBV25-1	TRBJ2-1	-	-	TGTGCCAGCAGTGAATATAGGGGATCCAACAATGAGCAGTTCTTC	CASSEYRGSNNEQFF
TRBV10-2	TRBJ2-3	medium-sized	-	TGCGCCAGTTCCCCCTTCGCGGGGGCGTTAGATACGCAGTATTTT	CASSPFAGALDTQYF
TRBV27	TRBJ1-6	-	-	TGTGCCAGCAGTAACATTTTTGGGAGGTCACCCCTCCACTTT	CASSNIFGRSPLHF
TRBV15	TRBJ2-2	-	TRBD1	TGTGCCACCAGCATAAGACAGGGGGCGGGGACCGGGGAGCTGTTTTTT	CATSIRQGAGTGELFF
TRBV18	TRBJ1-2	-	-	TGTGCCAGCTCACCCGGGGGGTCTTTTGGCTACACCTTC	CASSPGGSFGYTF
TRBV9	TRBJ2-7	-	TRBD2	TGTGCCAGCAGCGAGCAGCCTAGCGGCTACGAGCAGTACTTC	CASSEQPSGYEQYF